A selection of T cell receptor beta chains follows, all from one sample in a study of vaccination effects on CD4 cells after COVID-19. The antigens for these receptors are not known. Some clones are missing from TCRdb's copy, which holds only in-frame ones; the method was immunoSEQ multiplex PCR. Of 35,000 to 55,000 clones in the sample, 72% were seen once. Sequencing was performed on CD4+ T cells from PBMCs cultured without peptide, taken after COVID-19 vaccination. These receptors all come from a human donor who received a COVID-19 vaccine. Each CDR3 is given with its conserved first and last residue. D genes are given only for firm matches. The size entry is marked missing in some rows and otherwise reads once, few, many or a size class.

clone_size,d_call,v_call,j_call,cdr3_aa,cdr3_nt
-,-,TRBV6-5,TRBJ2-3,CASSYSFGVQDTQYF,TGTGCCAGCAGTTACTCGTTCGGGGTGCAAGATACGCAGTATTTT
few,-,TRBV4-2,TRBJ1-3,CASSQEPGTDSGNTIYF,TGTGCCAGCAGCCAAGAACCTGGGACGGACTCTGGAAACACCATATATTTT
-,-,TRBV6-5,TRBJ2-7,CASRSDSTTYEQYF,TGTGCCAGCAGGTCGGACAGTACGACCTACGAGCAGTACTTC
-,-,TRBV7-6,TRBJ1-4,CASSPLSTNEKLFF,TGTGCCAGCAGCCCCCTATCAACTAATGAAAAACTGTTTTTT
-,TRBD1,TRBV5-1,TRBJ2-7,CASSWQQGSGEQYF,TGCGCCAGCAGCTGGCAACAGGGGTCTGGTGAGCAGTACTTC
-,TRBD1,TRBV4-1,TRBJ2-7,CASSQVTGQGHEQYF,TGCGCCAGCAGCCAGGTAACGGGACAGGGCCACGAGCAGTACTTC
once,-,TRBV7-2,TRBJ1-1,CASSQYSSGEAFF,TGTGCCAGCAGTCAATACTCCTCCGGGGAGGCTTTCTTT
-,-,TRBV7-8,TRBJ1-1,CASSSSGVTTRTAFF,TGTGCCAGCAGCTCATCCGGGGTCACCACCAGAACAGCTTTCTTT
-,-,TRBV6-5,TRBJ2-7,CASIGGSYEQYF,TGTGCCAGCATTGGCGGCTCCTACGAGCAGTACTTC
-,TRBD2,TRBV9,TRBJ2-3,CASSQTSPQLAGRSTDTQYF,TGTGCCAGCAGCCAGACCAGCCCACAACTAGCGGGACGCAGCACAGATACGCAGTATTTT
-,-,TRBV11-3,TRBJ2-2,CASSLGRLANTGELFF,TGTGCCAGCAGCTTAGGTCGCCTAGCGAACACCGGGGAGCTGTTTTTT
-,-,TRBV6-5,TRBJ1-1,CASSYGGGVMNTEAFF,TGTGCCAGCAGTTACGGGGGGGGCGTCATGAACACTGAAGCTTTCTTT
-,TRBD2,TRBV10-1,TRBJ2-2,CASSPTGTSGSNVVGELFF,TGCGCCAGCAGTCCTACCGGGACTAGCGGGAGTAACGTTGTCGGGGAGCTGTTTTTT
few,-,TRBV5-6,TRBJ2-7,CASSLAGTREQYF,TGTGCCAGCAGCTTGGCAGGGACGCGGGAGCAGTACTTC
-,-,TRBV10-1,TRBJ1-3,CASSGMGSAGNTIYF,TGCGCCAGCAGTGGAATGGGGTCAGCAGGAAACACCATATATTTT
once,TRBD2,TRBV5-4,TRBJ2-2,CASSLGLAGNTGELFF,TGTGCCAGCAGCTTGGGACTAGCGGGAAACACCGGGGAGCTGTTTTTT
-,-,TRBV7-9,TRBJ1-5,CATQRGNQPQHF,TGTGCCACCCAGCGGGGGAATCAGCCCCAGCATTTT
-,TRBD1,TRBV9,TRBJ2-1,CASSVGTVSYNEQFF,TGTGCCAGCAGCGTCGGGACAGTTTCCTACAATGAGCAGTTCTTC
-,TRBD1,TRBV5-1,TRBJ1-4,CASSPTGVNPEKLFF,TGCGCCAGCAGCCCAACAGGGGTCAATCCTGAAAAACTGTTTTTT
-,-,TRBV9,TRBJ2-2,CASSVSATGDTGELFF,TGTGCCAGCAGCGTATCAGCCACCGGAGACACCGGGGAGCTGTTTTTT